Described below is a single TCR beta chain sequence and its context. Its antigen is still unknown. It was with a sample-barcoded 5' primer and a J-beta primer mix that a second PCR of roughly 6 to 12 cycles was run. Tagging of each cDNA molecule was performed by a template-switch adaptor with 12 random nucleotides. TCRdb reanalysed the 5' RACE reads using MiXCR and keeps one entry per CDR3 protein. The sample lists roughly 800,000 distinct CDR3 sequences, over 45% seen once, with about 20% in the top ten. This specimen comes from a study of blood T cells in healthy people across ages. Findings and caveats of the study: PBMCs were not sorted, which prevented a conclusive comparison of naive versus antigen-experienced cells.

With 5 bases clipped from V and 12 bases from J, the junction kept 8 bases outside the gene matches. Germline-derived CDR1 and CDR2 are DFQATT and SNEGSKA (reference sequence). The CDR3 sequence is 11 residues long. The study isolated at least 7 million PBMCs from each sample. The TCR was taken from a man under 40 in good health. The genes are TRBV20-1 and TRBJ1-1, with 8 bases matching TRBD1. The sample taken for sequencing was blood. Here the CDR3 DNA reads TGCAGTGCTCCGGACAGGGCGGCGACTTTCTTT. Translating gives CSAPDRAATFF.